These 23 T cell receptor beta chains came from one sample sequenced in a study of blood T cell repertoires in COVID-19. Libraries were prepared by immunoSEQ multiplex PCR; TCRdb keeps only in-frame clonotypes and omits some of them. The sample contains about 130,000 clones, over 75% of which appear only once. What was sequenced was peripheral blood. These receptor sequences come from a human donor in a cohort sampled during active COVID-19.

Comments on this clone: The identical CDR3 is also encoded by other nucleotide sequences in the sample. This CDR3 is CASSPRGYEQYF. The CDR3 DNA reads TGTGCCAGTAGTCCCCGAGGCTACGAGCAGTACTTC. The chain employs TRBV12-3 or TRBV12-4 and TRBJ2-7; no definite D call. Trimming stripped 9 bases from V and 3 bases from J, with 12 bases between. This CDR3 has 12 residues.

V is TRBV29-1 and J is TRBJ2-7; a possible D gene is TRBD1 (7 bases). CDR1 SQVTM and CDR2 ANQGSEA come from the germline V gene. This CDR3 region has 14 residues. Trimming removed 5 bases at V and 4 bases at J, with 18 bases between. The DNA of the CDR3 is TGCAGCGTTCGCGGGACAGAAAAGGATTACGAGCAGTACTTC. It is translated as CSVRGTEKDYEQYF.

The J gene is TRBJ2-7, the V gene TRBV9, with 7 nucleotides matching TRBD1. V lost 3 bases, J lost 3 bases, and 6 bases stayed unmatched. Looked up from germline, CDR1 is SGDLS and CDR2 is YYNGEE. CDR3 size: 14 residues. The CDR3 nucleotides read TGTGCCAGCAGCGCCGGGACAGCGGTCTACGAGCAGTACTTC. Its protein product is CASSAGTAVYEQYF.

The chain combines TRBV3-1 (or the pseudogene TRBV3-2) with TRBJ2-1; TRBD2 agrees at 8 bases. This CDR3 is built from 14 residues. CDR1 and CDR2 (germline): LGHDT, YNNKEL (reference sequence). V was pared by 10 bases and J by 3 bases, with 8 bases of the junction left unmatched. The DNA of the CDR3 is TGTGCCACCAGACTAGCGTCTGGCTACAATGAGCAGTTCTTC. This sequence encodes CATRLASGYNEQFF.

The chain has TRBV4-1 and TRBJ2-1; 7 bases map to TRBD2. From germline, CDR1 is MGHRA and CDR2 YSYEKL. The CDR3 sequence is 16 residues long. Losses at the gene ends were 0 bases for V and 8 bases for J; bases not matched to a gene: 10. For the CDR3, the DNA is TGCGCCAGCAGCCAAGACCCCGGGGGGTGGAGGGATGAGCAGTTCTTC. This codes for CASSQDPGGWRDEQFF.

The V gene is TRBV10-3, the J gene TRBJ1-2; 9 bases fit TRBD1. With 5 bases clipped from V and 4 bases from J, the junction kept 5 bases outside the gene matches. Germline CDR1 is ENHRY and CDR2 is SYGVKD. CDR3 length: 14 amino acids. The CDR3 region has the DNA TGTGCCATCAGTCCCGGGACAGGGCCCTATGGCTACACCTTC. Encoded protein: CAISPGTGPYGYTF.

The chain carries TRBV7-2 and TRBJ1-3, with D tentatively TRBD1 (5 bases). The V end lost 5 bases, the J end lost 2 bases, and 16 bases lay between the germline ends. Germline loops: CDR1 SGHTA, CDR2 FQGNSA. The CDR3 runs to 16 residues. CDR3 amino acids: CASSANSPGAGNTIYF. DNA of the CDR3: TGTGCCAGCAGCGCCAACTCTCCGGGGGCTGGAAACACCATATATTTT.

V gene TRBV5-1 combines with J gene TRBJ1-4; maybe TRBD1 (5 bases). In germline, CDR1 is SGHRS, CDR2 YFSETQ. The CDR3 runs to 14 residues. V lost 4 bases and J lost 8, with 15 bases in between. CDR3 amino acids: CASSPAPGQEKLFF. The CDR3 DNA reads TGCGCCAGCAGCCCGGCCCCAGGGCAAGAAAAACTGTTTTTT.

The chain is built from TRBV7-2 and TRBJ2-7; D may be TRBD1 (5 bases). The V end was cut by 5 bases, the J end by 2 bases, with 13 bases between. Germline assignment: CDR1 SGHTA and CDR2 FQGNSA. This CDR3 has 14 residues. The CDR3 DNA is TGTGCCAGCAGCCCACGGCGACAGCCCTACGAGCAGTACTTC. This sequence encodes CASSPRRQPYEQYF.

Regarding this clone: Other DNA variants within this sample encode the same CDR3. V gene TRBV11-2 combines with J gene TRBJ2-7, with D hard to call. V lost 1 base, J lost 4 bases, and 5 bases lay in between. This CDR3 region has 12 residues. CDR1 is SGHAT and CDR2 is FQNNGV in the germline V gene. The DNA of the CDR3 is TGTGCCAGCAGCTTAGGAGCTTACGAGCAGTACTTC. It encodes CASSLGAYEQYF. Filled out from reference TRBV11-2 and TRBJ2-7, the complete variable domain reads EAGVAQSPRYKIIEKRQSVAFWCNPISGHATLYWYQQILGQGPKLLIQFQNNGVVDDSQLPKDRFSAERLKGVDSTLKIQPAKLEDSAVYLCASSLGAYEQYFGPGTRLTVT.

The chain carries TRBV15 and TRBJ1-2; 9 bases line up with TRBD1. After removal of 2 bases from V and 6 bases from J, the junction contained 10 bases not matched to a gene. CDR3 length: 16 amino acids. CDR1 and CDR2 from the germline V gene are LNHNV and YYDKDF (reference sequence). CDR3 nucleotides: TGTGCCACCAGCAGAATTGGGACAGGGTGGAGGGATGGCTACACCTTC. It is translated as CATSRIGTGWRDGYTF.

This chain links TRBV5-6 with TRBJ1-1; TRBD1 agrees at 7 bases. Germline values: CDR1 SGHDT, CDR2 YYEEEE. This CDR3 spans 13 amino acids. The junction had 1 base not matched to a gene; V was cut back by 4 bases and J by 1 base. The CDR3 loop reads CASSGDRNTEAFF. CDR3 bases: TGTGCCAGCAGCGGGGACAGGAACACTGAAGCTTTCTTT.

This clone has at least ten counts. The chain uses TRBV12-3 or TRBV12-4 and TRBJ2-1, with 7 bases aligning to TRBD2. The ends lost 6 bases at V and 8 bases at J; junction bases unmatched: 7. The CDR3 is 13 amino acids. The CDR3 spells CASRYTSADEQFF. CDR3 bases: TGTGCCAGCAGATACACTAGCGCCGATGAGCAGTTCTTC.

V and J are TRBV11-2 and TRBJ1-4; unclear D gene. The CDR3 length is 14 residues. V lost 1 base, J lost 8 bases, and 11 bases lay in between. The germline V gene has CDR1 SGHAT and CDR2 FQNNGV. CDR3 in DNA: TGTGCCAGCAGCTTAGCCGGGAAGGGCGAAAAACTGTTTTTT. It translates to CASSLAGKGEKLFF.

V and J are TRBV7-2 and TRBJ1-1; D is unclear. Trimming stripped 4 bases from V and 1 base from J, with 13 bases between. CDR1 SGHTA and CDR2 FQGNSA come from the germline V gene. The CDR3 loop spans 15 amino acids. The CDR3 region has the DNA TGTGCCAGCAGCTATTGGGGAGCAGGGAACACTGAAGCTTTCTTT. It encodes CASSYWGAGNTEAFF.

V usage is TRBV11-2 and J usage is TRBJ2-5, with 9 bases lining up with TRBD2. This CDR3 is 14 amino acids long. Per germline, CDR1 SGHAT and CDR2 FQNNGV. With V trimmed by 4 bases and J by 4 bases, 4 bases remained unmatched. This CDR3 is CASSSLAGLETQYF. In nucleotides, the CDR3 is TGTGCCAGCAGCTCCCTAGCGGGGCTAGAGACCCAGTACTTC.

The J gene is TRBJ1-2, the V gene TRBV11-2, with 9 bases lining up with TRBD1. CDR3 length: 14 amino acids. After removal of 5 bases from V and 4 bases from J, the junction contained 5 bases not matched to a gene. The germline V gene has CDR1 SGHAT and CDR2 FQNNGV. The CDR3: CASSLTGGGYGYTF. CDR3 nucleotides: TGTGCCAGCAGCCTTACAGGGGGCGGCTATGGCTACACCTTC.

J is TRBJ2-4 and V is TRBV6-2 or TRBV6-3; TRBD2 is a possible D gene (5 bases). V lost 4 bases to trimming and J lost 0 bases, with 7 bases between them. The CDR3 sequence is 14 residues long. Germline CDR1 reads MNHEY; CDR2 reads SVGEGT. The DNA of the CDR3 is TGTGCCAGCAGTTGGGAGCTAGCCAAAAACATTCAGTACTTC. It codes for CASSWELAKNIQYF.

This clone occurred once. V usage is TRBV9 and J usage is TRBJ2-1; D ambiguous. The CDR3 runs 15 residues. Trimming pared 0 bases from V and 6 bases from J, leaving 13 bases between. The germline V gene encodes CDR1 SGDLS and CDR2 YYNGEE. The CDR3 reads CASSVGNSVSNEQFF. As DNA, the CDR3 is TGTGCCAGCAGCGTAGGAAACAGTGTAAGCAATGAGCAGTTCTTC. Full variable domain (outside the CDR3, taken from reference TRBV9 and TRBJ2-1): DSGVTQTPKHLITATGQRVTLRCSPRSGDLSVYWYQQSLDQGLQFLIQYYNGEERAKGNILERFSAQQFPDLHSELNLSSLELGDSALYFCASSVGNSVSNEQFFGPGTRLTVL.

Only one count was recorded for this clone. The chain carries TRBV11-3 and TRBJ1-1; 8 bases map to TRBD1. CDR1 is SGHNT, CDR2 YENEEA, per germline. This CDR3 has 14 amino acids. V lost 3 bases and J lost 5; bases outside the gene matches: 5. The CDR3 region has the DNA TGTGCCAGCAGCTTGCGACAGGGGAGGACTGAAGCTTTCTTT. Amino acid sequence: CASSLRQGRTEAFF.

This clone was found once. CDR3 region: CASSPGGQGGQETQYF. CDR3 sequence (DNA): TGTGCCAGCAGCCCTGGGGGACAGGGTGGGCAAGAGACCCAGTACTTC. This chain links TRBV11-1 with TRBJ2-5, with 9 positions matching TRBD1. Germline V gives CDR1 SGHAT, CDR2 FQDESV (reference sequence). Losses at the gene ends were 5 bases for V and 2 bases for J; bases not matched to a gene: 9. The CDR3 is 16 residues long.

The V gene is TRBV6-2 or TRBV6-3, the J gene TRBJ2-7, with 9 bases that match TRBD2. The CDR3 runs to 13 residues. Per germline, CDR1 MNHEY and CDR2 SVGEGT. V dropped 3 bases and J dropped 5; count of bases not matched to a gene: 2. The CDR3 DNA sequence: TGTGCCAGCAGTTATCTAGCGGGAAACGAGCAGTACGTC. It specifies CASSYLAGNEQYV.

In DNA, the CDR3 is TGTGCCAGCAGCTTATGGAAGGGCTCTAGCGGCACAGATACGCAGTATTTT. This gives the protein CASSLWKGSSGTDTQYF. The V gene is TRBV7-9, the J gene TRBJ2-3, with D perhaps TRBD2 (6 bases). Trimming took 2 bases from V and 1 from J, leaving 16 bases between them. The CDR3 sequence is 17 residues long. CDR1 is SEHNR, CDR2 FQNEAQ, per germline (reference sequence). Full variable domain (missing parts from reference TRBV7-9 and TRBJ2-3): DTGVSQNPRHKITKRGQNVTFRCDPISEHNRLYWYRQTLGQGPEFLTYFQNEAQLEKSRLLSDRFSAERPKGSFSTLEIQRTEQGDSAMYLCASSLWKGSSGTDTQYFGPGTRLTVL.